Following are 31 T cell receptor beta chains from one sample sequenced in a study of cytomegalovirus exposure and HLA in healthy donors. This table comes from immunoSEQ multiplex PCR, and its TCRdb copy is limited to in-frame clones, with some not included. The sample has roughly 270,000 clones, approximately 88% seen once. The sample taken for sequencing was PBMCs. The receptors stem from a woman aged 18 to 35 in good health and CMV-seronegative.

CDR3 DNA: TGTGCCACCACCATACAGGGTACCTACAATGAGCAGTTCTTC. Translation: CATTIQGTYNEQFF. The rearrangement links TRBV15 to TRBJ2-1; TRBD1 is a possible D gene (6 bases). CDR3 size: 14 residues. Germline V gene lookup returns CDR1 LNHNV and CDR2 YYDKDF (reference sequence). V was pared by 7 bases and J by 2 bases, with 12 bases between. The variable domain in full, completed from reference TRBV15 and TRBJ2-1, reads DAMVIQNPRYQVTQFGKPVTLSCSQTLNHNVMYWYQQKSSQAPKLLFHYYDKDFNNEADTPDNFQSRRPNTSFCFLDIRSPGLGDTAMYLCATTIQGTYNEQFFGPGTRLTVL.

V is TRBV28 and J is TRBJ2-1, with D possibly matching TRBD2 (6 bases). Germline assignment: CDR1 MDHEN and CDR2 SYDVKM. The V end lost 3 bases, the J end lost 0 bases, and 9 bases lay between the germline ends. The CDR3 contains 15 residues. Here the CDR3 DNA reads TGTGCCAGCAGTTTTAGCGGATACTCCTACAATGAGCAGTTCTTC. It translates to CASSFSGYSYNEQFF.

Written as DNA, the CDR3 is TGCAGCGTTGAAAATCCCCTAGCCCCCCATGAGCAGTTCTTC. Translating gives CSVENPLAPHEQFF. The chain has TRBV29-1 and TRBJ2-1, with D possibly TRBD2 on 5 matching bases. Germline-derived CDR1 and CDR2 are SQVTM and ANQGSEA. This CDR3 comprises 14 residues. V shed 2 bases and J shed 8 bases, with 16 bases lying between them.

The gene calls are TRBV10-2 and TRBJ2-2; 8 bases align to TRBD1. After removal of 7 bases from V and 5 bases from J, the junction contained 18 bases not matched to a gene. There are 18 residues in the CDR3. Per germline, CDR1 WSHSY and CDR2 SAAADI. CDR3 coding DNA: TGCGCCAGCATTAGAGACAGGGGTTCGGGTGATTTTACCGGGGAGCTGTTTTTT. This sequence encodes CASIRDRGSGDFTGELFF.

The chain uses TRBV6-5 and TRBJ2-7, with 8 bases fitting TRBD2. The trim removed 5 bases at V and 3 bases at J, leaving 6 bases unmatched. CDR1 MNHEY and CDR2 SVGAGI come from the germline V gene. The CDR3 sequence is 14 residues long. CDR3 DNA sequence: TGTGCCAGCAGTCGGGCGGGAGGTCTCTACGAGCAGTACTTC. This sequence encodes CASSRAGGLYEQYF.

The rearrangement joins TRBV6-5 to TRBJ1-3, with D perhaps TRBD1 (5 bases). This CDR3 has 16 residues. Germline CDR1 reads MNHEY; CDR2 reads SVGAGI. Trimming removed 4 bases at V and 1 base at J, with 14 bases between. The CDR3 sequence: CASSSDWGGSGNTIYF. DNA of the CDR3: TGTGCCAGCAGTTCCGACTGGGGGGGTTCTGGAAACACCATATATTTT.

On this clone: The sample holds other DNA sequences that translate to the same CDR3. The J gene is TRBJ2-1, the V gene TRBV15; D might be TRBD2 (6 bases). The CDR3 is 14 residues long. V was shortened by 7 bases and J by 5 bases, with 15 bases between the two germline ends. The germline CDR1 and CDR2 sequences are LNHNV and YYDKDF (reference sequence). CDR3 in DNA: TGTGCCACCACGGCGGGATTGATCGACAATGAGCAGTTCTTC. Translated, it gives CATTAGLIDNEQFF.

The gene calls are TRBV28 and TRBJ1-2; D gene ambiguous. The V gene's germline CDR1 is MDHEN and CDR2 SYDVKM. Trimming shortened V by 6 bases and J by 8 bases, and 19 bases separated the two germline ends. CDR3 length: 14 amino acids. The CDR3 DNA is TGTGCCAGCAGCCCCGGATCGGGGAGTAGGGGCTACACCTTC. Protein sequence: CASSPGSGSRGYTF.

The rearrangement joins TRBV18 to TRBJ1-6; D perhaps matches TRBD1 (6 bases). The CDR3 has 14 amino acids. V gave up 6 bases and J gave up 8 bases, with 14 bases separating them. Looked up from germline, CDR1 is KGHSH and CDR2 is LQKENI. As DNA, the CDR3 is TGTGCCAGCTCGAAGGACAGAATTGATTCACCCCTCCACTTT. Protein product: CASSKDRIDSPLHF.

CDR3 nucleotide sequence: TGTGCCAGCAGCGTTTCGGGAGGGGAGCAGTACTTC. It yields the protein CASSVSGGEQYF. The rearrangement joins TRBV9 to TRBJ2-7; TRBD2 agrees at 8 bases. There are 12 residues in the CDR3. In germline, CDR1 is SGDLS, CDR2 YYNGEE. After removal of 2 bases from V and 7 bases from J, the junction contained 2 bases not matched to a gene. The full variable domain, in which reference TRBV9 and TRBJ2-7 provide the parts outside the CDR3, is DSGVTQTPKHLITATGQRVTLRCSPRSGDLSVYWYQQSLDQGLQFLIQYYNGEERAKGNILERFSAQQFPDLHSELNLSSLELGDSALYFCASSVSGGEQYFGPGTRLTVT.

The rearrangement uses TRBV9 and TRBJ2-3, with D perhaps TRBD1 (6 bases). Trimming cost V 3 bases and J 2 bases, with 16 bases left between them. Germline V gene data show CDR1 as SGDLS and CDR2 as YYNGEE. The CDR3 is made up of 16 amino acids. This chain's CDR3 is CASSASARGITDTQYF. The CDR3 nucleotides read TGTGCCAGCAGCGCCTCGGCTAGGGGGATCACAGATACGCAGTATTTT. Full variable domain (missing parts from reference TRBV9 and TRBJ2-3): DSGVTQTPKHLITATGQRVTLRCSPRSGDLSVYWYQQSLDQGLQFLIQYYNGEERAKGNILERFSAQQFPDLHSELNLSSLELGDSALYFCASSASARGITDTQYFGPGTRLTVL.

This chain links TRBV6-6 with TRBJ1-2; no clear D gene. In germline, CDR1 is MNHNY, CDR2 SVGAGI (reference sequence). Trimming stripped 1 base from V and 4 bases from J, with 7 bases between. The CDR3 is 13 residues long. CDR3 nucleotide sequence: TGTGCCAGCAGTTACTGGGCATCCTATGGCTACACCTTC. Protein: CASSYWASYGYTF.

J is TRBJ2-7 and V is TRBV7-8; 9 nucleotides match TRBD2. V was clipped by 6 bases and J by 2 bases; unmatched bases: 17. This CDR3 is built from 18 residues. Germline CDR1 and CDR2: SGHVS and FQNEAQ. CDR3 residues: CASRPSLTSSGIPYEQYF. The CDR3 coding sequence is TGTGCCAGCAGACCCAGCTTAACCTCTAGCGGGATACCCTACGAGCAGTACTTC.

This chain links TRBV19 with TRBJ2-7; a possible D gene is TRBD1 (6 bases). V was trimmed by 3 bases and J by 6 bases, leaving 15 bases between them. This CDR3 spans 14 amino acids. The germline gives CDR1 LNHDA, CDR2 SQIVND (reference sequence). The CDR3 sequence is CASSIRGEGVEQYF. Here the CDR3 DNA reads TGTGCCAGTAGTATCAGGGGAGAGGGGGTCGAGCAGTACTTC.

This clone was picked up one time. This chain links TRBV18 with TRBJ2-3; TRBD2 matches 7 bases. The ends lost 3 bases at V and 2 bases at J; junction bases unmatched: 11. This CDR3 comprises 17 residues. Germline lookup yields CDR1 KGHSH and CDR2 LQKENI. The CDR3 region is CASSPRTGGLYTDTQYF. CDR3 bases: TGTGCCAGCTCACCGAGGACCGGGGGACTATACACAGATACGCAGTATTTT.

The chain is built from TRBV28 and TRBJ2-7; TRBD1 is a possible D gene (6 bases). CDR1 MDHEN and CDR2 SYDVKM come from the germline V gene. Trimming removed 7 bases at V and 3 bases at J, with 16 bases between. This CDR3 region has 14 residues. This CDR3 reads CASKSRLGHYEQYF. The CDR3 nucleotides read TGTGCCAGCAAATCGCGCCTGGGACACTACGAGCAGTACTTC.

The chain has TRBV28 and TRBJ1-1; 7 nucleotides line up with TRBD1. This CDR3 has 17 amino acids. CDR1 MDHEN and CDR2 SYDVKM come from the germline V gene. J gave up 4 bases and V 6 bases, and 17 bases lay outside the gene matches. For the CDR3, the DNA is TGTGCCAGCAGACTGCGACAGGGCTTGGGAATAAGCACTGAAGCTTTCTTT. As protein: CASRLRQGLGISTEAFF.

A single count supports this clone. The rearrangement joins TRBV5-4 to TRBJ2-5, with 8 positions matching TRBD1. The CDR3 sequence is 15 residues long. Germline V gene sequence: CDR1 SGHNT, CDR2 YYREEE (reference sequence). J lost 5 bases, V lost 4 bases, and 10 bases had no gene match. CDR3 nucleotides: TGTGCCAGCAGCCTGGACAGGGTCCTATTGGAGACCCAGTACTTC. Encoded protein: CASSLDRVLLETQYF.

The V gene is TRBV29-1, the J gene TRBJ2-1; TRBD2 matches 9 bases. CDR1 and CDR2 from the germline V gene are SQVTM and ANQGSEA. The CDR3 extends over 15 amino acids. The junction had 15 bases not matched to a gene; V was cut back by 6 bases and J by 9 bases. Written as DNA, the CDR3 is TGCAGCGTCCCCGGCGGCGGGAGGGGGCAAGGTGAGCAGTTCTTC. Protein sequence: CSVPGGGRGQGEQFF.

This clone was seen only once. V usage is TRBV30 and J usage is TRBJ1-2; no clear D. Trimming pared 1 base from V and 4 bases from J, leaving 16 bases between. Germline lookup yields CDR1 GTSNPN and CDR2 SVGIG (reference sequence). The CDR3 spans 15 residues. The CDR3 spells CAWSATRQAAYGYTF. CDR3 DNA sequence: TGTGCCTGGAGTGCCACACGACAAGCTGCCTATGGCTACACCTTC.

The chain joins TRBV5-4 to TRBJ2-1, with TRBD2 matching over 8 bases. The CDR3 is made up of 16 amino acids. CDR1 is SGHNT, CDR2 YYREEE, per germline (reference sequence). Trimming removed 0 bases from V and 4 bases from J; junction bases left unmatched: 6. In DNA form, the CDR3 reads TGTGCCAGCAGCTTGGTTGGGACTAGGGGATACAATGAGCAGTTCTTC. It encodes CASSLVGTRGYNEQFF. The complete variable domain, with remaining parts taken from reference TRBV5-4 and TRBJ2-1, reads ETGVTQSPTHLIKTRGQQVTLRCSSQSGHNTVSWYQQALGQGPQFIFQYYREEENGRGNFPPRFSGLQFPNYSSELNVNALELDDSALYLCASSLVGTRGYNEQFFGPGTRLTVL.

V and J are TRBV19 and TRBJ2-1, with 9 positions matching TRBD2. Germline values: CDR1 LNHDA, CDR2 SQIVND (reference sequence). The junction had 6 bases not matched to a gene; V was cut back by 2 bases and J by 4 bases. This CDR3 has 16 amino acids. CDR3 sequence: CASSIRLAGLYNEQFF. Written as DNA, the CDR3 is TGTGCCAGTAGTATAAGGCTAGCGGGACTATACAATGAGCAGTTCTTC.

The V call is TRBV11-2, the J call TRBJ1-1, with no clear D. Trimming removed 4 bases at V and 4 bases at J, with 10 bases between. This CDR3 comprises 13 residues. From germline, CDR1 is SGHAT and CDR2 FQNNGV. The CDR3 nucleotides are TGTGCCAGCAGCTCCGACGGCGGCACTGAAGCTTTCTTT. It is translated as CASSSDGGTEAFF.

The gene calls are TRBV27 and TRBJ1-1, with a possible D match to TRBD1 (5 bases). Trimming removed 1 base from V and 3 bases from J, with 12 bases in between. Germline CDR1 MNHEY, CDR2 SMNVEV (reference sequence). The CDR3 sequence is 15 residues long. The CDR3 is CASSLFFRGDTEAFF. In DNA, the CDR3 is TGTGCCAGCAGTTTATTTTTCCGGGGGGACACTGAAGCTTTCTTT.

This chain joins TRBV19 and TRBJ2-3; D is uncertain. The CDR3 has 13 residues. Germline CDR1 LNHDA, CDR2 SQIVND (reference sequence). V lost 0 bases to trimming and J lost 7 bases, with 8 bases between them. The CDR3 DNA reads as TGTGCCAGTAGTATAGATCTGTTGTATACGCAGTATTTT. Translating gives CASSIDLLYTQYF.

With respect to this clone: The same CDR3 can be traced to other DNA sequences in this sample. This chain connects TRBV6-5 to TRBJ2-1; possibly TRBD2 for D (5 bases). The CDR3 runs to 15 residues. V gave up 2 bases and J gave up 0 bases, with 8 bases separating them. The V gene's germline CDR1 is MNHEY and CDR2 SVGAGI. The CDR3 region has the DNA TGTGCCAGCAGTTACGCGGGCTCCTCCTACAATGAGCAGTTCTTC. Translated, it gives CASSYAGSSYNEQFF.

V gene TRBV4-1 combines with J gene TRBJ1-5; TRBD1 is a possible D gene (5 bases). The CDR3 is 15 residues long. V lost 1 base and J 7 bases, leaving 14 bases between the germline ends. Per the germline V gene, CDR1 is MGHRA and CDR2 is YSYEKL. In DNA form, the CDR3 reads TGCGCCAGCAGCCAAGTTGGGCCAGGGATCCAGCCCCAGCATTTT. This encodes CASSQVGPGIQPQHF.

In its sample, this clone was seen once. This rearrangement joins TRBV27 to TRBJ2-1, with 9 bases lining up with TRBD2. The V and J ends lost 5 bases and 9 bases, in that order; junction bases with no gene match: 11. The germline CDR1 and CDR2 sequences are MNHEY and SMNVEV (reference sequence). The length of the CDR3 is 15 residues. The CDR3, as DNA: TGTGCCAGCAGTGAAACCTTAGCGGGAGATTTTGAGCAGTTCTTC. Translating gives CASSETLAGDFEQFF.

The rearrangement joins TRBV28 to TRBJ1-2, with 8 bases aligning to TRBD1. CDR1 is MDHEN, CDR2 SYDVKM, per germline. There are 13 residues in the CDR3. V was pared by 3 bases and J by 4 bases, with 1 base of the junction left unmatched. CDR3 coding DNA: TGTGCCAGCAGTTTCAGGGGGCCCTATGGCTACACCTTC. Its protein is CASSFRGPYGYTF.

This CDR3 is CASSQGGSLYGYTF. The CDR3 nucleotides read TGTGCCAGCAGCCAGGGGGGATCACTCTATGGCTACACCTTC. This chain connects TRBV7-9 to TRBJ1-2, with 7 bases identical to TRBD1. The CDR3 is made up of 14 amino acids. Germline lookup yields CDR1 SEHNR and CDR2 FQNEAQ (reference sequence). Trimming took 5 bases from V and 4 from J; bases not matched to a gene: 7.

V and J are TRBV7-2 and TRBJ2-5, with a tentative D call TRBD2 (6 bases). V dropped 1 base and J dropped 2 bases, with 14 bases sitting between them. Germline V gives CDR1 SGHTA, CDR2 FQGNSA. The CDR3 runs 16 residues. CDR3: CASSLVGGGRQETQYF. CDR3 nucleotides: TGTGCCAGCAGCTTAGTCGGGGGAGGTCGGCAAGAGACCCAGTACTTC.